This T cell receptor beta chain was sequenced during a study of shared clonotypes between healthy human individuals (dated by TCRdb to 2018 to 2020). Regarding the complete study: A few men and a couple of women, aged 18 to 49 years, made up the cohort. For each donor, three plates each were used for CD4 naive and CD4 memory, two plates were used for CD8 naive, and one plate was used for CD8 memory. Different laboratories and diverse techniques were used to prepare libraries and sequence TCR repertoires, to increase sequencing depth and limit assay-specific biases. Between about 0.9 and 8.9 billion PBMCs per donor were obtained by leukapheresis. To estimate repertoire size and how much clonotypes are shared between individuals, the study performed deep sequencing of blood TCR repertoires from roughly five healthy adults. Study-wide conclusions, independent of this receptor: Incomplete sequencing was indicated by rarefaction of sorted-subset datasets, despite the large sequencing depth. Sampling was restricted to blood, and TCR repertoires in tissues likely differ from the TCR repertoires found in blood. Clonotypes shared by all four sorted-subset donors showed higher generation probabilities than non-shared clonotypes. Naive subsets generally had larger estimated clonotype richness than memory subsets. When a few donors were compared, the shared fraction of clonotypes was about 5.4% for naive CD4, approximately 3.5% for naive CD8, roughly 2.5% for memory CD4, and 0.4% for memory CD8. Pairwise subsampling indicated that sequencing depth was expected to affect the degree of clonotype sharing among donors. The small number of donors limited the genetic and exposure-history diversity represented.

The junction shows trimming of 10 bases on V and 12 bases on J, plus 15 bases between the germline ends. Measured from the cysteine to the phenylalanine, the CDR3 is 11 residues long. The entry retains the CDR3 DNA only, 33 bases that are in frame from base 1. As encoded in the germline V gene, CDR1 is SGHAT while CDR2 is FQNNGV. TCR CDR3 regions were amplified from genomic DNA by multiplex PCR using the deep immunoSEQ assay. Extracted genomic DNA from each cell subset was distributed evenly across all wells of several immunoSEQ 96-well plates, and each plate was treated as a replicate. For sorted subsets, around 200 ng genomic DNA, equal to about 30,000 T cell genomes, was loaded into each replicate PCR. Purified libraries were quantified with a Qubit 3.0 fluorometer, sized on a Bioanalyzer 2100, and re-quantified with the KAPA Library Quantification kit. Every immunoSEQ 96-well plate was sequenced on a dedicated single-read 150-cycle Illumina NextSeq 550 flow cell. The authors' pipeline ran thus. The immunoSEQ output contained only junctional sequences without quality scores, so filtering could not match that applied to full-length reads. Sequences were annotated with PyIR, a Python wrapper for IgBLAST v1.9, and V/J genes and CDR3 were assigned using IMGT germline references. Any read was removed if the V/J assignment was weak (E-value above 1e-6), the CDR3 was missing, or the read contained stop codons, out-of-frame junctions, or ambiguous translated residues. V3J clonotypes were defined by identical inferred V gene, J gene, and CDR3 amino acid sequence. Percentage overlap between repertoires was computed as shared unique clonotypes divided by the size of the smaller repertoire. RTK rarefaction, the Chao1 estimator, and Recon v2.1 estimates of unobserved clonotypes were used to assess repertoire richness. For all TCRbeta clonotypes obtained by the gDNA method from a few donors, generation probabilities were computed with OLGA. TCRdb took over this immuneACCESS table, retaining in-frame rearrangements with V and J assigned. Such tables are incomplete; in checked studies, under half of the missing clones stem from an unresolved V gene, and the remainder is unexplained. V, J and clone size derive from that table, while D and trimming were established from the DNA sequence. The sample has about 1,800,000 clones on record, approximately 94% of them singletons. The ten largest clones take up 1% to 1.5% of the sample.

For the CD8 naive samples, CD45RO-negative cells were positively selected for CCR7, yielding a CD45RA+CCR7+ population from which TemRA cells were excluded. The donors were healthy, HIV-negative adults who had no recently reported acute infections or vaccinations. All donors were Caucasian adults living in Nashville, Tennessee, USA. Blood was obtained by leukapheresis, after which PBMCs were separated by Ficoll-Histopaque density gradient centrifugation and cryopreserved in liquid nitrogen vapor phase. Analytical flow cytometry was used to check the purity and quantity of each magnetically sorted T cell population. Each sorted fraction had its genomic DNA isolated and then quantified by UV absorbance on a Nanodrop 2000c. Concerning this clone itself: There is no known antigen for this receptor. Base qualities are not at hand, and no much larger clone is one base apart.

This receptor was obtained from a man younger than 35 in good health. This receptor chain uses TRBV11-2 and TRBJ1-4; TRBD1 might be the D gene, on 6 matching bases. The source material was naive CD8+ T cells sorted from blood. Reading the label with the study, this specimen's cell subset or site is: CD45RA+CCR7+. The sequenced DNA is TGTGCCATAAGAACCAAGGGGGAACTGTTTTTT. This gives the protein CAIRTKGELFF. The reference TRBV11-2 and TRBJ1-4 proteins fill in what lies around the CDR3, so the full variable domain reads EAGVAQSPRYKIIEKRQSVAFWCNPISGHATLYWYQQILGQGPKLLIQFQNNGVVDDSQLPKDRFSAERLKGVDSTLKIQPAKLEDSAVYLCAIRTKGELFFGSGTQLSVL.